One and the same sample provided the 27 T cell receptor beta chains below, sequenced in a study of breast tumors, draining lymph nodes, adjacent tissues. TCRdb re-called the multiplex PCR reads with MiXCR, one entry per CDR3 protein. The top ten clones hold 4% to 5.5% of a sample with approximately 200,000 distinct CDR3 sequences, around 33% of them seen once. Samples came from axillary lymph nodes draining the breast cancer. Material for sequencing was axillary lymph node tissue. The source is a female donor with breast cancer. Some clones in this sample may be carry-over from other donors' samples.

This clonotype was observed at least ten times. V is TRBV7-8 and J is TRBJ2-2, with 7 bases matching TRBD1. Germline CDR1 is SGHVS and CDR2 is FQNEAQ. CDR3 length: 15 amino acids. The junction had 4 bases not matched to a gene; V was cut back by 0 bases and J by 6 bases. The CDR3 sequence: CASSLAYRGAGELFF. CDR3 nucleotide sequence: TGTGCCAGCAGCTTAGCCTACAGGGGAGCCGGGGAGCTGTTTTTT.

The CDR3 DNA reads TGTGCCAGCAGTTTAAGCGGACAGCTCATGAACACTGAAGCTTTCTTT. It codes for CASSLSGQLMNTEAFF. The chain employs TRBV12-3 or TRBV12-4 and TRBJ1-1, with D tentatively TRBD1 (6 bases). V was cut by 2 bases and J by 0 bases, with 13 bases left in between. The length of the CDR3 is 16 residues.

The J gene is TRBJ2-7, the V gene TRBV29-1, with TRBD1 identical over 9 bases. The CDR3 is made up of 14 amino acids. The J segment lost 5 bases and the V segment lost 4 bases, leaving 9 bases of the junction unmatched. Germline CDR1 is SQVTM and CDR2 is ANQGSEA. CDR3 loop: CSVARGTGTHEQYF. Written as DNA, the CDR3 is TGCAGCGTTGCGAGGGGGACAGGGACCCACGAGCAGTACTTC.

This clonotype was observed many times. The rearrangement uses TRBV4-3 and TRBJ2-2; D is perhaps TRBD1 or TRBD2 (6 bases each). The CDR3 is made up of 21 amino acids. Trimming took off 1 base at V and 6 bases at J, with 30 bases between the two ends. The germline gives CDR1 LGHNA, CDR2 YSLEER. CDR3 protein: CASSQVDWGDRQVGCSGELFF. CDR3 in DNA: TGCGCCAGCAGCCAAGTAGACTGGGGGGACCGACAGGTGGGTTGCTCCGGGGAGCTGTTTTTT.

This clonotype was seen only once. This CDR3 reads CASSQEGYSGGSYEQYF. In DNA form, the CDR3 reads TGCGCCAGCAGCCAAGAGGGCTATTCGGGGGGCTCCTACGAGCAGTACTTC. This rearrangement joins TRBV4-3 to TRBJ2-7, with 7 bases that match TRBD2. V lost 0 bases, J lost 0 bases, and 8 bases stayed unmatched. CDR1 is LGHNA, CDR2 YSLEER, per germline. The CDR3 is made up of 17 amino acids.

About this clonotype: One junction end does not reproduce the germline sequence, and a read error may be involved. This chain links TRBV20-1 with TRBJ1-2, with 12 bases matching TRBD1. The CDR3 spans 14 residues. Per germline, CDR1 DFQATT and CDR2 SNEGSKA (reference sequence). CDR3 in amino acids: CSARGQGAHYGYAF. CDR3 sequence (DNA): TGCAGTGCTAGGGGACAGGGGGCACACTATGGCTACGCCTTC.

The table lists this clonotype with many counts. This rearrangement joins TRBV5-1 to TRBJ2-2; unclear D gene. The germline V and J ends were trimmed by 4 bases and 2 bases, with 9 bases remaining between them. The CDR3 has 14 residues. Per germline, CDR1 SGHRS and CDR2 YFSETQ. DNA of the CDR3: TGCGCCAGCAGCGGTCGCAGAAACACCGGGGAGCTGTTTTTT. Residues: CASSGRRNTGELFF.

This clonotype was found many times. The chain uses TRBV7-3 and TRBJ2-3, with 10 bases lining up with TRBD2. There are 18 residues in the CDR3. The V and J ends lost 1 base and 1 base, in that order; junction bases with no gene match: 8. Germline V lookup: CDR1 SGHTA, CDR2 FQGTGA. The CDR3 sequence: CASSLRASGSGGTDTQYF. The CDR3, as DNA: TGTGCCAGCAGCTTAAGGGCTAGCGGGAGCGGTGGCACAGATACGCAGTATTTT.

This clonotype was seen repeatedly, ten times or more. The J gene is TRBJ1-5, the V gene TRBV5-1; D unresolved. The V end lost 4 bases, the J end lost 3 bases, and 14 bases lay between the germline ends. The CDR3 runs to 15 residues. Germline CDR1 and CDR2: SGHRS and YFSETQ. Here the CDR3 DNA reads TGCGCCAGCAGCCTCGGTGTAGGGCCCAATCAGCCCCAGCATTTT. Amino acids: CASSLGVGPNQPQHF.

There are many counts of this clonotype. The gene calls are TRBV20-1 and TRBJ1-5, with D perhaps matching TRBD1 (5 bases). Germline V gene lookup returns CDR1 DFQATT and CDR2 SNEGSKA (reference sequence). Trimming took off 2 bases at V and 3 bases at J, with 11 bases between the two ends. This CDR3 comprises 14 residues. Here the CDR3 DNA reads TGCAGTGCTAGAACAGGCACCCTCAATCAGCCCCAGCATTTT. Translation: CSARTGTLNQPQHF.

This clonotype was seen ten or more times. The CDR3 DNA is TGTGCCAGCAGCTTGAGCTCTTACAGGGTGGGGTTGAGTAATTCACCCCTCCACTTT. Amino acid sequence: CASSLSSYRVGLSNSPLHF. The chain combines TRBV5-8 with TRBJ1-6, with D perhaps TRBD1 (6 bases). Per the germline V gene, CDR1 is SGHTS and CDR2 is YDEGEE. The V end lost 1 base, the J end lost 6 bases, and 23 bases lay between the germline ends. The CDR3 is 19 amino acids.

This clonotype has a count of ten or more. The chain employs TRBV7-6 and TRBJ2-2; 9 bases are a match to TRBD2. The V gene's germline CDR1 is SGHVS and CDR2 FNYEAQ. V was clipped by 5 bases and J by 6 bases; unmatched bases: 4. There are 14 residues in the CDR3. The chain's CDR3 is CASSRSGRAGELFF. Written as DNA, the CDR3 is TGTGCCAGCAGCCGTAGCGGGAGAGCCGGGGAGCTGTTTTTT.

The sample holds many counts of this clonotype. The gene calls are TRBV30 and TRBJ1-2; 7 bases map to TRBD1. The CDR3 covers 12 residues. In germline, CDR1 is GTSNPN, CDR2 SVGIG (reference sequence). V dropped 3 bases and J dropped 7; count of bases not matched to a gene: 5. The CDR3 is CAWRPRTGGYTF. CDR3 DNA sequence: TGTGCCTGGAGGCCCCGGACAGGTGGCTACACCTTC. Supplemented by reference TRBV30 and TRBJ1-2, the full variable domain reads SQTIHQWPATLVQPVGSPLSLECTVEGTSNPNLYWYRQAAGRGLQLLFYSVGIGQISSEVPQNLSASRPQDRQFILSSKKLLLSDSGFYLCAWRPRTGGYTFGSGTRLTVV.

This clonotype has ten or more counts. V and J are TRBV28 and TRBJ1-6, with 9 bases matching TRBD1. The CDR3 covers 14 residues. V was clipped by 6 bases and J by 5 bases; unmatched bases: 2. Germline V gives CDR1 MDHEN, CDR2 SYDVKM. The CDR3 nucleotides are TGTGCCAGCAGCCGGACAGGGGATAATTCACCCCTCCACTTT. Encoded protein: CASSRTGDNSPLHF.

The DNA for the CDR3 is TGTGCCACCAGTGAGCGGACAGGGGGCTCCTACGAGCAGTACTTC. Protein: CATSERTGGSYEQYF. The chain carries TRBV24-1 and TRBJ2-7; 10 bases align to TRBD1. CDR3 length: 15 amino acids. V trimming: 4 bases; J trimming: 0 bases; junction bases outside the gene matches: 2. CDR1 is KGHDR, CDR2 SFDVKD, per germline.

This clonotype was observed at least ten times. The chain is built from TRBV7-8 and TRBJ1-3; D uncertain. CDR3 length: 19 amino acids. V was clipped by 5 bases and J by 0 bases, with 23 bases between them. Germline-derived CDR1 and CDR2 are SGHVS and FQNEAQ. For the CDR3, the DNA is TGTGCCAGCAGCCAAAGGGTCCGGCCCCAGCCCCTCTCTGGAAACACCATATATTTT. This encodes CASSQRVRPQPLSGNTIYF.

Details on this clonotype: A junction boundary mismatches the germline segment, possibly from a read error. The chain uses TRBV6-5 and TRBJ1-2; D is possibly TRBD1 (5 bases). The length of the CDR3 is 14 residues. Germline CDR1 reads MNHEY; CDR2 reads SVGAGI. CDR3 in DNA: TGTGCCAGCAGTCACTCAGCACAGGCCTATGGCTACACCTTC. It is translated as CASSHSAQAYGYTF.

On this clonotype itself: One end of the junction fails to match germline, which may point to a read error. The chain has TRBV20-1 and TRBJ1-1; tentatively, D is TRBD1 (5 bases). This CDR3 has 13 amino acids. Germline V gene data show CDR1 as DFQATT and CDR2 as SNEGSKA (reference sequence). CDR3 in amino acids: CSARVGLNTEAFF. In DNA form, the CDR3 reads TGCAGTGCCAGAGTGGGGCTGAACACTGAAGCTTTCTTT.

This clonotype has at least ten counts. This sequence joins TRBV6-2 or TRBV6-3 and TRBJ1-5; 8 positions match TRBD1. This CDR3 is built from 16 residues. J lost 6 bases, V lost 5 bases, and 12 bases had no gene match. Germline CDR1 MNHEY, CDR2 SVGEGT. In DNA, the CDR3 is TGTGCCAGCAGTCCTCGGACAGGGAGAGACACTCAGCCCCAGCATTTT. Translating gives CASSPRTGRDTQPQHF.

As to this clonotype: The CDR3 ends on some other residue instead of the conserved phenylalanine or tryptophan, so this is likely a read error. The chain has TRBV3-1 and TRBJ2-7, with D possibly TRBD1 on 5 matching bases. The CDR3 is made up of 13 amino acids. CDR1 and CDR2 (germline): LGHDT, YNNKEL (reference sequence). CDR3 sequence (DNA): TGCGCCAGCAGCCAAGAATCGGACAACGAGCAGTACCTC. This encodes CASSQESDNEQYL.

With regard to this clonotype: A read error may explain this, as a much larger clone is one base away. This rearrangement joins TRBV6-4 to TRBJ2-1, with D perhaps TRBD1 (7 bases). The V end was cut by 0 bases, the J end by 3 bases, with 12 bases between. There are 16 residues in the CDR3. The germline V gene has CDR1 MRHNA and CDR2 SNTAGT. The chain's CDR3 is CASSDSKQGGYNEQFF. As DNA, the CDR3 is TGTGCCAGCAGTGACTCGAAGCAGGGGGGCTACAATGAGCAGTTCTTC.

This clonotype was counted between two and nine times. The chain couples TRBV6-5 to TRBJ2-5, with 7 bases that match TRBD2. The CDR3 is 13 residues long. The germline CDR1 and CDR2 sequences are MNHEY and SVGAGI. J gave up 9 bases and V 5 bases, and 9 bases lay outside the gene matches. CDR3 DNA: TGTGCCAGCAGTCCCTCACGGGGGGAGGCCCAGTACTTC. Amino acid sequence: CASSPSRGEAQYF.

J is TRBJ2-6 and V is TRBV5-4, with D unclear. Per the germline V gene, CDR1 is SGHNT and CDR2 is YYREEE (reference sequence). Trimming took 5 bases from V and 2 from J, leaving 11 bases between them. The CDR3 consists of 15 residues. The CDR3 loop reads CASSLPAPGANVLTF. CDR3 DNA: TGTGCCAGCAGTTTACCAGCTCCTGGGGCCAACGTCCTGACTTTC.

This clonotype was seen many times. The junction differs from germline at one of its ends, possibly a read error. The chain joins TRBV5-1 to TRBJ1-5, with a weak D call TRBD1 (5 bases). Germline V gene data show CDR1 as SGHRS and CDR2 as YFSETQ. The CDR3 is 13 amino acids. Here the CDR3 reads CASSSGTGQPQHF. DNA of the CDR3: TGTGCCAGCAGCTCAGGGACCGGTCAGCCCCAGCATTTT.

This clonotype was detected a few times. A much bigger clone sits one base away, suggesting this may be a read error. V gene TRBV12-3 or TRBV12-4 combines with J gene TRBJ2-7, with no clear D. Trimming shortened V by 3 bases and J by 6 bases, and 6 bases separated the two germline ends. The CDR3 contains 11 residues. In DNA form, the CDR3 reads TGTGCCAGCAGTTTCAGAATCGAGCAGTACTTC. Protein product: CASSFRIEQYF.

Details on this clonotype: One end of the junction fails to match germline, which may point to a read error. The chain links TRBV2 to TRBJ1-4; D might be TRBD1 (5 bases). The germline V gene encodes CDR1 SNHLY and CDR2 FYNNEI. The CDR3 runs 14 residues. CDR3 in amino acids: CANSVQASNEKLLF. The CDR3 coding sequence is TGTGCCAACAGTGTACAGGCCTCTAATGAAAAACTGCTTTTT.

At least ten counts were recorded for this clonotype. The chain carries TRBV20-1 and TRBJ1-5, with 7 bases matching TRBD1. The V gene end was trimmed by 2 bases and the J gene end by 0 bases; junction bases not matched to a gene: 4. Germline CDR1 and CDR2: DFQATT and SNEGSKA (reference sequence). This CDR3 region has 15 residues. CDR3 nucleotide sequence: TGCAGTGCTAGACCAGGGGGGACTAGCAATCAGCCCCAGCATTTT. Translated, it gives CSARPGGTSNQPQHF.